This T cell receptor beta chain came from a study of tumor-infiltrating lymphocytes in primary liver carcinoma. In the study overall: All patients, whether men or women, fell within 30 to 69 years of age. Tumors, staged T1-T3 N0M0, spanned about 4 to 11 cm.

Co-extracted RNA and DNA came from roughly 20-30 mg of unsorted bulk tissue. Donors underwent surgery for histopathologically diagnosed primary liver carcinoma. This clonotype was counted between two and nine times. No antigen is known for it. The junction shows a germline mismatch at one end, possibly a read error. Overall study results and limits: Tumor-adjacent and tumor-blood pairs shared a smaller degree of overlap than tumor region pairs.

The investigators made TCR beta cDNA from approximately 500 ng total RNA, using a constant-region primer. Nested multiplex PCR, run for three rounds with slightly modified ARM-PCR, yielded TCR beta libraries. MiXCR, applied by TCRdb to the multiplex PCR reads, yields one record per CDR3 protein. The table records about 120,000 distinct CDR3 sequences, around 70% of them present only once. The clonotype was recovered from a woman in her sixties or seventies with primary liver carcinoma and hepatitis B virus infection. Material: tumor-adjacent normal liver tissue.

The CDR3 loop reads CASSLARGVGTRYF. CDR3 bases: TGTGCCAGCAGCTTAGCGCGGGGAGTCGGGACCCGGTACTTC. The V call is TRBV7-9, the J call TRBJ2-5; TRBD2 might be the D (6 bases). Germline CDR1 is SEHNR and CDR2 is FQNEAQ (reference sequence). CDR3 length: 14 residues. Supplemented by reference TRBV7-9 and TRBJ2-5, the full variable domain reads DTGVSQNPRHKITKRGQNVTFRCDPISEHNRLYWYRQTLGQGPEFLTYFQNEAQLEKSRLLSDRFSAERPKGSFSTLEIQRTEQGDSAMYLCASSLARGVGTRYFGPGTRLLVL.